This is a list of T cell receptor beta chains from one sample in a study of cytomegalovirus exposure and HLA in healthy donors. Profiled with immunoSEQ multiplex PCR; TCRdb holds only in-frame clones, not every one. The profile covers roughly 150,000 clones, with 65% to 70% appearing a single time and under 11% taken by the ten largest. The sequenced sample was PBMCs. The receptors come from a young man in good health and CMV-seropositive. Both conserved end residues are part of each CDR3. D genes are given only for firm matches. A clone size is listed for some rows: how often the clone was seen (once, few, many), or a class if it is expanded.

V,J,D,size,DNA,CDR3
TRBV5-1,TRBJ2-7,.,.,TGCGCCAGCAGCCTGACAGGCTCCTACGAGCAGTACTTC,CASSLTGSYEQYF
TRBV30,TRBJ1-1,.,.,TGTGCCTGTATGACAGTGAACACTGAAGCTTTCTTT,CACMTVNTEAFF
TRBV7-8,TRBJ1-6,.,.,TGTGCCAGCAGGAACCGGGACATTCGCTCACCCCTCCACTTT,CASRNRDIRSPLHF
TRBV18,TRBJ1-2,.,once,TGTGCCAGCTCACCCTTTGATATGGAAACTATTCCCTATGGCTACACCTTC,CASSPFDMETIPYGYTF
TRBV2,TRBJ2-3,TRBD1,.,TGTGCCAGCAGTGAATGGGGGACAGGGGGCGAGGATACGCAGTATTTT,CASSEWGTGGEDTQYF
TRBV5-1,TRBJ1-2,.,.,TGCGCCAGCAGACAGGAGAACTATGGCTACACCTTC,CASRQENYGYTF
TRBV19,TRBJ2-7,.,.,TGTGCCAGTACCGAAAGGAGGGGCCACGAGCAGTACTTC,CASTERRGHEQYF
TRBV5-1,TRBJ2-7,TRBD2,few,TGCGCCAGCAGCTCGACTAGCGGGAGTGAATCCTACGAGCAGTACTTC,CASSSTSGSESYEQYF
TRBV9,TRBJ2-2,.,.,TGTGCCAGCAGCGTAGGGGGAGGCACCGGGGAGCTGTTTTTT,CASSVGGGTGELFF
TRBV12-5,TRBJ1-1,.,.,TGTGCTAGTGGTTTGGTACGTAACGTAAATCTCCGGGGGAACACTGAAGCTTTCTTT,CASGLVRNVNLRGNTEAFF
TRBV18,TRBJ2-5,TRBD2,.,TGTGCCAGCTCACCACTTTGGACTAGCGGGAGAGTTGGAGAGACCCAGTACTTC,CASSPLWTSGRVGETQYF
TRBV2,TRBJ1-5,TRBD1,.,TGTGCCAGCAGGGGAAAGGGACAGTTTAGCAATCAGCCCCAGCATTTT,CASRGKGQFSNQPQHF
TRBV4-1,TRBJ2-3,.,.,TGCGCCAGCAGCCAAGAGAGCCCAGATACGCAGTATTTT,CASSQESPDTQYF
TRBV5-1,TRBJ2-1,TRBD2,.,TGCGCCAGCAGCCTTTGGGGGGGGAGCTCCTACAATGAGCAGTTCTTC,CASSLWGGSSYNEQFF
TRBV18,TRBJ2-1,.,.,TGTGCCAGCTCACCACTCCGGGACAATGAGCAGTTCTTC,CASSPLRDNEQFF
TRBV30,TRBJ1-2,.,few,TGTGCCTGGAGTCCAAAAAGGGGAGGAGGCTACACCTTC,CAWSPKRGGGYTF
TRBV27,TRBJ1-4,TRBD1,.,TGTGCCAGCAGTTCCCGAATGGGACAGGGGTCATCTAATGAAAAACTGTTTTTT,CASSSRMGQGSSNEKLFF
TRBV5-1,TRBJ2-7,.,.,TGCGCCAGCACCGGCCAGGCCTCCTACGAGCAGTACTTC,CASTGQASYEQYF
TRBV11-3,TRBJ1-1,.,.,TGTGCCAGCAGCACTACTCGGGTCAGGAACACTGAAGCTTTCTTT,CASSTTRVRNTEAFF
TRBV11-3,TRBJ2-5,TRBD1,few,TGTGCCAGCAGCCCGGCCGGGACAGCCGGTTTTAAGACCCAGTACTTC,CASSPAGTAGFKTQYF
TRBV4-2,TRBJ2-1,.,few,TGTGCCAGCAGCCAATCGGAGAATGAGCAGTTCTTC,CASSQSENEQFF
TRBV30,TRBJ2-7,.,.,TGTGCCTGGGGGGAGGTTGCCATACGGGGTCGAAACGAGCAGTACTTC,CAWGEVAIRGRNEQYF
TRBV6-5,TRBJ1-2,TRBD1,once,TGTGCCAGCAGCCCCCGGGACAGCCGATTCTATGGCTACACCTTC,CASSPRDSRFYGYTF
TRBV5-1,TRBJ1-2,.,.,TGCGCCAGCAGCGGAGCTTATGGCTACACCTTC,CASSGAYGYTF
TRBV19,TRBJ2-3,TRBD2,.,TGTGCCAGTAGTATCAGGGCGGGAGGTGGGACAGATACGCAGTATTTT,CASSIRAGGGTDTQYF
TRBV13,TRBJ2-7,TRBD1,.,TGTGCCAGCAGCTTAGGGGACAGGGTCCACGAGCAGTACTTC,CASSLGDRVHEQYF
TRBV7-7,TRBJ2-7,TRBD1,few,TGTGCCAGCAGCTTAAGACAGGGGGACCCCTACGAGCAGTACTTC,CASSLRQGDPYEQYF
TRBV19,TRBJ1-4,TRBD1,few,TGTGCCAGTGCGGGACAGACTAATGAAAAACTGTTTTTT,CASAGQTNEKLFF
TRBV10-1,TRBJ2-1,.,few,TGCGCCACCTCCTCAAGGTCAAGAGGCAATGAGCAGTTCTTC,CATSSRSRGNEQFF
TRBV7-9,TRBJ1-1,.,.,TGTGCCAGCAGCTTCCTTGAAGCTTTCTTT,CASSFLEAFF
TRBV4-1,TRBJ2-1,.,.,TGCGCCAGCAGCCAAGACCCGGGAGTGCACAATGAGCAGTTCTTC,CASSQDPGVHNEQFF
TRBV11-2,TRBJ1-1,.,few,TGTGCCAGCAGCTTGGACCCCGGGGGGACTGAAGCTTTCTTT,CASSLDPGGTEAFF
TRBV7-9,TRBJ2-1,.,.,TGTGCCAGCAGCTTAGAGAGGGTCTGGCGCAATGAGCAGTTCTTC,CASSLERVWRNEQFF
TRBV7-9,TRBJ2-6,.,.,TGTGCCAGCAGCCCCCCGGGCTCTGGGGCCAACGTCCTGACTTTC,CASSPPGSGANVLTF
TRBV4-1,TRBJ1-1,TRBD1,.,TGCGCCAGCAGCCGAACAGGGGGTGGGAACACTGAAGCTTTCTTT,CASSRTGGGNTEAFF
TRBV4-1,TRBJ2-3,.,.,TGCGCCAGCAGCCGTGGACAGAACACAGATACGCAGTATTTT,CASSRGQNTDTQYF
TRBV5-1,TRBJ2-3,.,.,TGCGCCAGCAGCTTGGGTCAAGATACGCAGTATTTT,CASSLGQDTQYF
TRBV11-3,TRBJ2-7,.,.,TGTGCCAGCAGCCTCGGACTGGGCGACGAGCAGTACTTC,CASSLGLGDEQYF
TRBV19,TRBJ2-3,TRBD2,few,TGTGCCAGTACCCCGGGACTAGTATCAGATACGCAGTATTTT,CASTPGLVSDTQYF
TRBV7-9,TRBJ2-3,.,once,TGTGCCAGCAGCGCGGACTTCGGAAATACGCAGTATTTT,CASSADFGNTQYF
TRBV7-8,TRBJ2-7,TRBD1,.,TGTGCCAGCAGCTTAGTAGCAGGGGGCTCCTACGAGCAGTACTTC,CASSLVAGGSYEQYF
TRBV10-3,TRBJ2-7,TRBD2,.,TGTGCCATCAGTGAGCCCTTGAATAGCGGGAGTAGGTACGAGCAGTACTTC,CAISEPLNSGSRYEQYF
TRBV7-9,TRBJ2-3,TRBD1,.,TGTGCCAGCAGCTTATTGAGGACAGGGGGACCAGATACGCAGTATTTT,CASSLLRTGGPDTQYF
TRBV7-3,TRBJ2-2,TRBD1,.,TGTGCCAGCAGCTTAAGGCCGACAGGGGAGGCCGGGGAGCTGTTTTTT,CASSLRPTGEAGELFF
TRBV27,TRBJ2-1,TRBD1,.,TGTGCCAGCAGTTTACTCAAGACAGGGGGCCTACATGAGCAGTTCTTC,CASSLLKTGGLHEQFF
TRBV7-6,TRBJ1-3,.,.,TGTGCCAGCACCCCTGGGGGAGGGAAGAACTCTGGAAACACCATATATTTT,CASTPGGGKNSGNTIYF
TRBV27,TRBJ1-4,.,.,TGTGCCAGCAGCCCTGTGGCAGGGCTAAATGAAAAACTGTTTTTT,CASSPVAGLNEKLFF
TRBV19,TRBJ1-2,.,.,TGTGCCATCGGGTCTAACTATGGCTACACCTTC,CAIGSNYGYTF
TRBV10-3,TRBJ2-7,TRBD1,.,TGTGCCATCAGAACGGGACAGGGCTACGAGCAGTACTTC,CAIRTGQGYEQYF
TRBV23-1,TRBJ1-1,TRBD1,few,TGCGCCAGCAGTCCAGCGGGACAGGGGGCACGAGAAGCTTTCTTT,CASSPAGQGAREAFF